This TCR beta chain derives from a study of naive and memory T cell subsets. General study findings and limits: Potentially, T cell activation and differentiation skew this RNA-based measurement.

Amplification of ligated cDNA took four PCR rounds with SP2 and nested alpha and beta constant primers. Alpha and beta constant region primers primed reverse transcription for blood and skin samples. TCRdb processed the UMI-ligation and nested PCR reads anew with MiXCR; each CDR3 protein has one entry. The data show tens of thousands of distinct CDR3 sequences, with approximately 7.1% seen just once and 3% to 3.5% held by the top ten. The CDR3 is made up of 16 amino acids. V shed 6 bases and J 5 bases; nucleotides not matched to a gene: 8. This clonotype was observed a few times. Its antigen remains unidentified. Treatment: skin biopsy from PPD injection site in Mantoux-positive individual. An oligonucleotide containing a UMI was ligated to the 3' end of TCR cDNA. Individuals with a positive Mantoux test gave biopsies from PPD-injected skin.

This TCR was sampled from an adult in good health. This chain links TRBV12-3 or TRBV12-4 with TRBJ2-3; 13 bases fit TRBD2. The specimen was skin, collected from a tuberculin skin test site. CDR3 bases: TGTGCCAGCAGCCGACTAGCGGGGGGTTTTCTAGATACGCAGTATTTT. It codes for CASSRLAGGFLDTQYF.